One sample yielded the 29 T cell receptor beta chains listed below, sequenced in a study of blood T cell repertoires in COVID-19. Data came from immunoSEQ multiplex PCR; TCRdb stores just in-frame clones and leaves some out. This table has fewer than 90,000 clones, about 85% appearing once. What was sequenced was peripheral blood. Receptors were obtained from a male donor with acute or convalescent COVID-19.

The rearrangement uses TRBV18 and TRBJ1-1; 9 bases are a match to TRBD1. The germline gives CDR1 KGHSH, CDR2 LQKENI. The trim removed 6 bases at V and 1 base at J, leaving 3 bases unmatched. CDR3 length equals 14 residues. The CDR3 reads CASSLQGANTEAFF. CDR3 nucleotides: TGTGCCAGCTCCCTACAGGGGGCGAACACTGAAGCTTTCTTT.

The chain combines TRBV7-9 with TRBJ2-3; no definite D call. Trimming removed 5 bases from V and 2 bases from J, with 14 bases in between. The CDR3 length is 15 residues. Germline V CDR1 and CDR2: SEHNR, FQNEAQ (reference sequence). This chain's CDR3 is CASSLLGFNTDTQYF. In DNA, the CDR3 is TGTGCCAGCAGCCTCCTAGGATTCAACACAGATACGCAGTATTTT.

Only a few counts were recorded for this clone. CDR3 loop: CASRTRDSMNTEAFF. The CDR3 DNA is TGCGCCAGCCGAACAAGGGACAGCATGAACACTGAAGCTTTCTTT. The chain is built from TRBV5-1 and TRBJ1-1; 7 positions agree with TRBD1. Trimming removed 7 bases from V and 0 bases from J; junction bases left unmatched: 9. Per the germline V gene, CDR1 is SGHRS and CDR2 is YFSETQ. CDR3 length equals 15 residues.

This clone has a handful of counts. V is TRBV9 and J is TRBJ2-1; D unclear. With 0 bases removed from V and 0 bases from J, the gap between germline ends came to 10 bases. The CDR3 is 16 amino acids. Germline V CDR1 and CDR2: SGDLS, YYNGEE. The CDR3 DNA is TGTGCCAGCAGCGTAGATGGCGGAAGCTCCTACAATGAGCAGTTCTTC. It is translated as CASSVDGGSSYNEQFF.

The chain is built from TRBV14 and TRBJ1-5; D remains ambiguous. V dropped 2 bases and J dropped 5 bases, with 16 bases sitting between them. Germline values: CDR1 SGHDN, CDR2 FVKESK. CDR3 size: 16 residues. The CDR3 nucleotides are TGTGCCAGCAGCCAACTTGACCTTCGAGGAGATCAGCCCCAGCATTTT. Its translation is CASSQLDLRGDQPQHF.

This clone was recorded only once. The rearrangement uses TRBV5-4 and TRBJ2-7; 11 nucleotides align to TRBD1. This CDR3 is built from 15 residues. CDR1 is SGHNT and CDR2 is YYREEE in the germline V gene (reference sequence). Trimming cost V 1 base and J 7 bases; bases outside gene matches: 7. CDR3 sequence: CASSLSDRGRGEQYF. The CDR3 bases are TGTGCCAGCAGCTTGTCGGACAGGGGGCGAGGGGAGCAGTACTTC.

The rearrangement uses TRBV2 and TRBJ2-2, with 8 bases identical to TRBD1. The germline CDR1 and CDR2 sequences are SNHLY and FYNNEI. V lost 4 bases and J lost 7; bases outside the gene matches: 8. The CDR3 totals 15 residues. CDR3 loop: CASSGNQGAGGELFF. DNA of the CDR3: TGTGCCAGCAGTGGAAACCAGGGGGCCGGCGGGGAGCTGTTTTTT. Full variable domain (remainder filled in from reference TRBV2 and TRBJ2-2): EPEVTQTPSHQVTQMGQEVILRCVPISNHLYFYWYRQILGQKVEFLVSFYNNEISEKSEIFDDQFSVERPDGSNFTLKIRSTKLEDSAMYFCASSGNQGAGGELFFGEGSRLTVL.

V and J are TRBV18 and TRBJ1-5, with D maybe TRBD1 (5 bases). Germline CDR1 reads KGHSH; CDR2 reads LQKENI. V shed 3 bases and J shed 0 bases, with 9 bases lying between them. CDR3 length: 15 residues. CDR3 sequence (DNA): TGTGCCAGCTCACCCGGCAGGGTTAGCAATCAGCCCCAGCATTTT. It translates to CASSPGRVSNQPQHF. The full variable domain, rest sourced from reference TRBV18 and TRBJ1-5, is NAGVMQNPRHLVRRRGQEARLRCSPMKGHSHVYWYRQLPEEGLKFMVYLQKENIIDESGMPKERFSAEFPKEGPSILRIQQVVRGDSAAYFCASSPGRVSNQPQHFGDGTRLSIL.

This sequence joins TRBV2 and TRBJ2-7; 8 nucleotides match TRBD1. Germline CDR1 is SNHLY and CDR2 is FYNNEI. This CDR3 has 13 residues. Unmatched junction bases numbered 5, after V lost 7 bases and J lost 3 bases. The CDR3: CASNQDRDYEQYF. DNA of the CDR3: TGTGCCAGCAACCAGGACAGGGACTACGAGCAGTACTTC.

This clone has more than one count but fewer than ten. The V gene is TRBV5-5, the J gene TRBJ1-4, with TRBD1 matching over 8 bases. Germline CDR1 SGHKS, CDR2 YYEKEE (reference sequence). V lost 1 base to trimming and J lost 8 bases; unmatched junction nucleotides: 7. The CDR3 runs 15 residues. Written as DNA, the CDR3 is TGTGCCAGCAGCTTGTTACAGGGGGATGTGGAAAAACTGTTTTTT. It encodes CASSLLQGDVEKLFF.

J is TRBJ2-5 and V is TRBV6-1; weak D call: TRBD2 (6 bases). V lost 2 bases to trimming and J lost 5 bases, with 12 bases between them. From germline, CDR1 is MNHNS and CDR2 SASEGT. The CDR3 runs to 14 residues. Written as DNA, the CDR3 is TGTGCCAGCAGTGAATTCCGGGAGTGGGAGACCCAGTACTTC. Its protein is CASSEFREWETQYF.

CDR3 amino acids: CASSDVQGALGEQYF. The CDR3 DNA sequence: TGTGCCAGCAGTGATGTCCAGGGGGCTTTGGGCGAGCAGTACTTC. The chain uses TRBV6-1 and TRBJ2-7; 8 bases fit TRBD1. With 3 bases clipped from V and 6 bases from J, the junction kept 10 bases outside the gene matches. Germline V gene sequence: CDR1 MNHNS, CDR2 SASEGT. The CDR3 contains 15 residues.

The J gene is TRBJ1-3, the V gene TRBV4-1; 8 bases agree with TRBD1. J was trimmed by 2 bases and V by 0 bases; bases with no gene match: 0. This CDR3 comprises 15 residues. Germline CDR1 is MGHRA and CDR2 is YSYEKL. The CDR3 DNA reads as TGCGCCAGCAGCCAAGAACAGGGGGCTGGAAACACCATATATTTT. Translation: CASSQEQGAGNTIYF.

The genes are TRBV2 and TRBJ1-5; perhaps TRBD1 as D (5 bases). Trimming removed 6 bases from V and 5 bases from J, with 14 bases in between. Germline V CDR1 and CDR2: SNHLY, FYNNEI. The CDR3 is made up of 14 amino acids. The CDR3: CASRKEGNHQPQHF. The CDR3 DNA reads TGTGCCAGCAGGAAGGAGGGGAATCATCAGCCCCAGCATTTT.

For this clone: Other nucleotide sequences from this sample produce the same CDR3. This chain links TRBV11-2 with TRBJ2-1; TRBD2 matches at 11 bases. The length of the CDR3 is 16 residues. Germline V gene sequence: CDR1 SGHAT, CDR2 FQNNGV. J was trimmed by 4 bases and V by 5 bases; bases with no gene match: 7. CDR3 loop: CASSPRLAGLYNEQFF. The CDR3 coding sequence is TGTGCCAGCAGCCCCCGACTAGCGGGGCTATACAATGAGCAGTTCTTC. Drawing the rest from reference TRBV11-2 and TRBJ2-1, the complete variable domain is EAGVAQSPRYKIIEKRQSVAFWCNPISGHATLYWYQQILGQGPKLLIQFQNNGVVDDSQLPKDRFSAERLKGVDSTLKIQPAKLEDSAVYLCASSPRLAGLYNEQFFGPGTRLTVL.

The chain carries TRBV11-2 and TRBJ1-1, with 9 bases identical to TRBD1. CDR1 SGHAT and CDR2 FQNNGV come from the germline V gene. V was clipped by 5 bases and J by 4 bases; unmatched bases: 8. CDR3 size: 15 residues. DNA for the CDR3: TGTGCCAGCAGCCCCGGGACAGGGTTTCGCACTGAAGCTTTCTTT. Its protein is CASSPGTGFRTEAFF.

The rearrangement joins TRBV19 to TRBJ1-1; D not certain. Germline-derived CDR1 and CDR2 are LNHDA and SQIVND (reference sequence). The CDR3 runs 16 residues. Trimming took off 2 bases at V and 0 bases at J, with 13 bases between the two ends. CDR3 DNA sequence: TGTGCCAGTAGTATATTCGCGGCGGGGTTGAACACTGAAGCTTTCTTT. It yields the protein CASSIFAAGLNTEAFF.

The chain couples TRBV7-9 to TRBJ2-3; D gene ambiguous. V lost 1 base, J lost 5 bases, and 10 bases lay in between. The V gene's germline CDR1 is SEHNR and CDR2 FQNEAQ (reference sequence). The CDR3 contains 14 residues. CDR3 protein: CASSLGAPGDTQYF. The CDR3 nucleotides read TGTGCCAGCAGCTTAGGGGCCCCCGGAGATACGCAGTATTTT.

The rearrangement uses TRBV18 and TRBJ1-2, with a possible D match to TRBD1 (5 bases). Germline CDR1 and CDR2: KGHSH and LQKENI. The V and J ends lost 3 bases and 8 bases respectively, with 16 bases between them. The CDR3 has 14 residues. The CDR3 nucleotides are TGTGCCAGCTCACCGGGAAGGACACCCGTAGGCTACACCTTC. It is translated as CASSPGRTPVGYTF.

The rearrangement joins TRBV30 to TRBJ2-3; tentative D call: TRBD1 (5 bases). The V end was cut by 1 base, the J end by 0 bases, with 11 bases between. This CDR3 is 15 amino acids long. From germline, CDR1 is GTSNPN and CDR2 SVGIG (reference sequence). The CDR3 DNA follows: TGTGCCTGGAGTGGCCAGGGCTTCAGCACAGATACGCAGTATTTT. Translation gives CAWSGQGFSTDTQYF. The variable domain in full, with the rest retrieved from reference TRBV30 and TRBJ2-3, is SQTIHQWPATLVQPVGSPLSLECTVEGTSNPNLYWYRQAAGRGLQLLFYSVGIGQISSEVPQNLSASRPQDRQFILSSKKLLLSDSGFYLCAWSGQGFSTDTQYFGPGTRLTVL.

V is TRBV6-6 and J is TRBJ2-5; D is possibly TRBD2 (5 bases). Germline assignment: CDR1 MNHNY and CDR2 SVGAGI (reference sequence). The CDR3 is 14 residues long. V was clipped by 5 bases and J by 4 bases, with 14 bases between them. This chain's CDR3 is CASSTTGTRETQYF. The CDR3 coding sequence is TGTGCCAGCAGTACAACGGGAACCCGAGAGACCCAGTACTTC.

The gene calls are TRBV25-1 and TRBJ2-3; 8 bases line up with TRBD1. The V gene end was trimmed by 2 bases and the J gene end by 2 bases; junction bases not matched to a gene: 3. Per germline, CDR1 MGHDK and CDR2 SYGVNS. The CDR3 extends over 15 amino acids. CDR3 sequence reads: CASSEGGQVTDTQYF. DNA of the CDR3: TGTGCCAGCAGTGAAGGGGGACAGGTCACAGATACGCAGTATTTT.

Comments on this clone: Compared with germline, one end of the junction differs, possibly owing to a read error. The chain joins TRBV6-5 to TRBJ2-4; unclear D gene. The CDR3 has 15 residues. Germline V gene sequence: CDR1 MNHEY, CDR2 SVGAGI. CDR3 amino acids: CASSDSGVAKNIQYF. CDR3 sequence (DNA): TGTGCCAGCAGTGACTCGGGCGTAGCCAAAAACATTCAGTACTTC.

The DNA of the CDR3 is TGCGCCAGCAGCTTGGACAGGAACACTGAAGCTTTCTTT. Amino acid sequence: CASSLDRNTEAFF. This chain uses TRBV5-1 with TRBJ1-1; no clear D. CDR1 and CDR2 from the germline V gene are SGHRS and YFSETQ. The CDR3 spans 13 residues. Trimming took off 0 bases at V and 1 base at J, with 4 bases between the two ends.

The V gene is TRBV5-4, the J gene TRBJ2-3; 7 bases are a match to TRBD1. The germline gives CDR1 SGHNT, CDR2 YYREEE (reference sequence). The CDR3 spans 13 residues. V was clipped by 4 bases and J by 4 bases; unmatched bases: 3. The CDR3 is CASSHRGSDTQYF. CDR3 nucleotides: TGTGCCAGCAGCCACAGGGGCTCAGATACGCAGTATTTT.

This chain uses TRBV6-8 with TRBJ2-7; 14 positions match TRBD2. This CDR3 region has 17 residues. CDR1 and CDR2 (germline): MNHGY, SAAAGT. V gave up 0 bases and J gave up 2 bases; unmatched junction bases: 3. CDR3 loop: CASSYSRLAGGAYEQYF. CDR3 nucleotides: TGTGCCAGCAGTTACTCTAGACTAGCGGGGGGGGCCTACGAGCAGTACTTC.

The rearrangement links TRBV5-1 to TRBJ2-1; D gene ambiguous. Germline V gives CDR1 SGHRS, CDR2 YFSETQ. The CDR3 totals 12 residues. V was pared by 3 bases and J by 5 bases, with 6 bases between. The CDR3 nucleotides are TGCGCCAGCAGCTCGGAGAACAATGAGCAGTTCTTC. Residues: CASSSENNEQFF.

J is TRBJ1-2 and V is TRBV18; possible D gene TRBD1, 6 bases. CDR3 length equals 17 residues. CDR1 is KGHSH and CDR2 is LQKENI in the germline V gene. V gave up 0 bases and J gave up 4 bases, with 18 bases separating them. The CDR3 protein is CASSPPLASGGLYGYTF. The CDR3 bases are TGTGCCAGCTCACCACCCCTGGCCTCGGGGGGCCTCTATGGCTACACCTTC.

This clone appeared a few times. The CDR3 loop is CASRRGLEGSNQPQHF. For the CDR3, the DNA is TGTGCCAGCAGAAGGGGGCTCGAGGGTAGCAATCAGCCCCAGCATTTT. This chain uses TRBV2 with TRBJ1-5, with TRBD1 matching over 7 bases. Unmatched junction bases numbered 8, after V lost 6 bases and J lost 0 bases. CDR1 is SNHLY and CDR2 is FYNNEI in the germline V gene. The CDR3 length is 16 residues.